This T cell receptor (beta chain) was retrieved from a study of shared clonotypes between healthy human individuals. Here immunoSEQ multiplex PCR was the method, and the copy in TCRdb shows in-frame clones only, minus some. Among a few million clones listed, around 90% were seen once. This CDR3 comprises 15 residues. Trimming shortened V by 4 bases and J by 2 bases, and 15 bases separated the two germline ends. Germline V gives CDR1 SGHTA, CDR2 FQGTGA. The genes are TRBV7-3 and TRBJ2-7; D unclear. The TCR sequence derives from a man younger than 35 in good health. Some clones in this sample may be carry-over from other donors' samples. The sequenced sample consisted of naive CD4+ T cells from PBMCs. This sample's subset: CD45RA+ positively selected. Written as DNA, the CDR3 is TGTGCCAGCAGCTCCCGACCCTCAACCGCCTACGAGCAGTACTTC. Protein: CASSSRPSTAYEQYF. Together with reference TRBV7-3 and TRBJ2-7, the CDR3 gives the full variable domain: GAGVSQTPSNKVTEKGKYVELRCDPISGHTALYWYRQSLGQGPEFLIYFQGTGAADDSGLPNDRFFAVRPEGSVSTLKIQRTERGDSAVYLCASSSRPSTAYEQYFGPGTRLTVT.